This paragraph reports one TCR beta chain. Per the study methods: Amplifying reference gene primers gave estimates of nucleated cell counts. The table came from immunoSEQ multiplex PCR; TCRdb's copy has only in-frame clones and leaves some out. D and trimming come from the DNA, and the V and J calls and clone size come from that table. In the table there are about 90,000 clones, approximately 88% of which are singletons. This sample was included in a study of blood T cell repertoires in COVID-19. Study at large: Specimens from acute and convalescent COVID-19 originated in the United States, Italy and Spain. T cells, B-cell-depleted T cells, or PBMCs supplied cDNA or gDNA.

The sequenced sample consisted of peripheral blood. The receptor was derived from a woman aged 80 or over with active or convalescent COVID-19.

The CDR3 spells CASSLNTGFDEQYF. The CDR3 coding sequence is TGCGCCAGCAGCTTGAATACAGGATTCGACGAGCAGTACTTC. The V gene is TRBV5-1, the J gene TRBJ2-7; D is possibly TRBD1 (5 bases). The CDR3 spans 14 residues. V shed 1 base and J shed 5 bases, with 13 bases lying between them. Germline CDR1 reads SGHRS; CDR2 reads YFSETQ.